This T cell receptor beta chain emerged from a study of blood T cell repertoires in COVID-19. Study at large: Collection of acute and convalescent COVID-19 samples took place in the United States, Italy and Spain. PBMCs, B-cell-depleted T cells, or T cells provided the cDNA or gDNA that made up the material.

The germline CDR1 and CDR2 sequences are LNHDA and SQIVND (reference sequence). This CDR3 contains 13 residues. V was clipped by 4 bases and J by 7 bases; unmatched bases: 3. How the authors handled the data: The assay estimated nucleated cells by amplifying reference gene primers. Assay: immunoSEQ multiplex PCR; the TCRdb copy retains only in-frame clones and omits some. V, J and clone size reflect that table, while D and trimming were determined from the DNA. Of more than 150,000 clones in the sample, roughly 73% were seen once. What was sequenced was peripheral blood. The TCR comes from a woman older than 75 with active or convalescent COVID-19. The V gene is TRBV19, the J gene TRBJ2-1; 8 bases line up with TRBD1. In DNA form, the CDR3 reads TGTGCCAGTAGTAATACAGGGGGGAATGAGCAGTTCTTC. Protein: CASSNTGGNEQFF.